The 16 T cell receptor beta chains presented below share a single source sample, sequenced in a study of early T cells in non-severe SARS-CoV-2 infection. TCRdb used MiXCR to reprocess the 5' RACE reads, holding one entry per CDR3 protein. The repertoire includes around 46,000 distinct CDR3 sequences, around 10% of them detected once, and just over 20% sits in the top ten. The sequenced sample consisted of whole blood. The receptors shown here come from an adult who was a healthcare worker with PCR-confirmed SARS-CoV-2 infection or an uninfected control (not recorded which).

This clonotype occurred many times. CDR3 coding DNA: TGTGCCAGCAGCTTGGGACAGCGTTACGAGCAGTACTTC. Translated, it gives CASSLGQRYEQYF. This sequence joins TRBV5-6 and TRBJ2-7, with a tentative D call TRBD1 (5 bases). Germline lookup yields CDR1 SGHDT and CDR2 YYEEEE. The CDR3 loop spans 13 amino acids. V lost 0 bases and J lost 4, with 8 bases in between.

In its sample, this clonotype was seen many times. The chain has TRBV30 and TRBJ1-1, with TRBD1 matching 8 bases. The CDR3 has 15 amino acids. Trimming took 2 bases from V and 9 from J; bases not matched to a gene: 14. CDR1 GTSNPN and CDR2 SVGIG come from the germline V gene (reference sequence). The CDR3 spells CAWSLTGTGGRQAFF. CDR3 bases: TGTGCCTGGAGTTTAACCGGGACAGGCGGACGTCAAGCTTTCTTT.

CDR3: CSVQPTVNTPYEQYF. For the CDR3, the DNA is TGCAGCGTTCAACCGACCGTAAACACCCCCTACGAGCAGTACTTC. V usage is TRBV29-1 and J usage is TRBJ2-7; D is uncertain. Trimming removed 5 bases from V and 2 bases from J, with 19 bases in between. Germline CDR1 is SQVTM and CDR2 is ANQGSEA. The CDR3 contains 15 residues.

The rearrangement uses TRBV15 and TRBJ2-3; a weak D match, TRBD2 (6 bases). This CDR3 has 15 residues. Germline CDR1 reads LNHNV; CDR2 reads YYDKDF (reference sequence). V lost 0 bases to trimming and J lost 6 bases, with 13 bases between them. CDR3 sequence (DNA): TGTGCCACCAGCAGAGATGGGGGGTCGAGTGATACGCAGTATTTT. Translated, it gives CATSRDGGSSDTQYF.

The chain joins TRBV7-2 to TRBJ2-7, with D tentatively TRBD1 (6 bases). V was clipped by 1 base and J by 5 bases, with 9 bases between them. This CDR3 spans 13 amino acids. Looked up from germline, CDR1 is SGHTA and CDR2 is FQGNSA. The CDR3 nucleotides are TGTGCCAGCAGCTTAGGCAGGGGTAACGAGCAGTACTTC. Residues: CASSLGRGNEQYF.

CDR3 region: CASSSRRGTGNTIYF. The DNA for the CDR3 is TGTGCCAGCAGCTCGCGAAGGGGGACTGGAAACACCATATATTTT. This chain links TRBV5-5 with TRBJ1-3; maybe TRBD1 (6 bases). CDR1 is SGHKS and CDR2 is YYEKEE in the germline V gene (reference sequence). The CDR3 is 15 residues long. The V and J ends lost 3 bases and 2 bases respectively, with 12 bases between them.

This clonotype was seen many times. V and J are TRBV6-5 and TRBJ1-2, with D possibly matching TRBD1 (5 bases). Trimming took 1 base from V and 1 from J, leaving 13 bases between them. Germline loops: CDR1 MNHEY, CDR2 SVGAGI. This CDR3 is 16 amino acids long. The CDR3 DNA is TGTGCCAGCAGTTACTTCTCCCGGGGGGTTAACTATGGCTACACCTTC. Protein sequence: CASSYFSRGVNYGYTF.

There are many counts of this clonotype. The rearrangement uses TRBV15 and TRBJ1-1; a possible D gene is TRBD1 (5 bases). Germline V gene lookup returns CDR1 LNHNV and CDR2 YYDKDF (reference sequence). The CDR3 sequence is 13 residues long. V lost 5 bases to trimming and J lost 1 base, with 8 bases between them. The CDR3 reads CATSGDRNTEAFF. The CDR3 coding sequence is TGTGCCACCAGCGGCGACAGGAACACTGAAGCTTTCTTT.

The table lists this clonotype with many counts. The rearrangement links TRBV29-1 to TRBJ1-4; 7 nucleotides match TRBD1. Germline V gene sequence: CDR1 SQVTM, CDR2 ANQGSEA. V was pared by 2 bases and J by 2 bases, with 2 bases of the junction left unmatched. This CDR3 has 14 residues. The CDR3 sequence: CSVELQGTNEKLFF. DNA for the CDR3: TGCAGCGTTGAATTACAGGGGACTAATGAAAAACTGTTTTTT.

Only a few counts were recorded for this clonotype. The V gene is TRBV3-1, the J gene TRBJ2-1; D may correspond to TRBD1 or TRBD2 (6 bases each). The CDR3 spans 13 residues. V lost 0 bases and J lost 8, with 8 bases in between. Germline V gene sequence: CDR1 LGHDT, CDR2 YNNKEL (reference sequence). The CDR3 coding sequence is TGTGCCAGCAGCCAAGATAGGGGGGATGAGCAGTTCTTC. This codes for CASSQDRGDEQFF.

This clonotype counts as medium-sized (0.01 to 0.1%). This CDR3 is CSVEKVGLAGAVDEQFF. The CDR3 coding sequence is TGCAGCGTTGAAAAGGTGGGACTAGCGGGAGCGGTAGATGAGCAGTTCTTC. The chain links TRBV29-1 to TRBJ2-1, with 14 bases lining up with TRBD2. Germline V gene sequence: CDR1 SQVTM, CDR2 ANQGSEA. This CDR3 contains 17 residues. The ends lost 2 bases at V and 8 bases at J; junction bases unmatched: 11.

The V and J genes are TRBV29-1 and TRBJ2-4; TRBD1 is a possible D gene (5 bases). The germline CDR1 and CDR2 sequences are SQVTM and ANQGSEA. V lost 4 bases and J 4 bases, leaving 11 bases between the germline ends. The CDR3 runs 13 residues. CDR3 sequence reads: CSVVPQGKNIQYF. For the CDR3, the DNA is TGCAGCGTTGTACCTCAGGGAAAAAACATTCAGTACTTC.

This clonotype was found many times. The junction departs from the called germline gene at one end, perhaps through a read error. The rearrangement joins TRBV6-2 or TRBV6-3 to TRBJ2-7; TRBD2 might be the D (5 bases). Per germline, CDR1 MNHEY and CDR2 SVGEGT. This CDR3 has 13 residues. DNA for the CDR3: TGTGCCAGCAGTTACGGATCTACTAGGTTGTTGCTCTTC. The encoded protein is CASSYGSTRLLLF.

This clonotype has a handful of counts. The chain is built from TRBV29-1 and TRBJ1-2; 10 bases map to TRBD1. The CDR3 spans 14 residues. Germline-derived CDR1 and CDR2 are SQVTM and ANQGSEA. Trimming removed 4 bases from V and 4 bases from J; junction bases left unmatched: 6. DNA of the CDR3: TGCAGCGTTGGAACCGGGACAGGGGCCTATGGCTACACCTTC. Translation: CSVGTGTGAYGYTF.

This clonotype came up many times. The chain uses TRBV27 and TRBJ2-5, with 8 bases aligning to TRBD2. This CDR3 region has 16 residues. After removal of 3 bases from V and 3 bases from J, the junction contained 9 bases not matched to a gene. Germline lookup yields CDR1 MNHEY and CDR2 SMNVEV (reference sequence). In nucleotides, the CDR3 is TGTGCCAGCAGTTTCTATACTAGCGGCCCCAAAGAGACCCAGTACTTC. This encodes CASSFYTSGPKETQYF.

This clonotype was observed at least ten times. The chain carries TRBV12-3 or TRBV12-4 and TRBJ2-1; 7 bases are a match to TRBD1. CDR3 size: 13 residues. V lost 1 base and J lost 7; bases outside the gene matches: 1. The CDR3 loop reads CASSLDRGNEQFF. In DNA, the CDR3 is TGTGCCAGCAGTTTAGACAGGGGTAATGAGCAGTTCTTC.